Listed below are T cell receptor beta chains from one sample, sequenced in a study of Ad26.COV2.S vaccination and SARS-CoV-2 variants. The table came from immunoSEQ multiplex PCR; TCRdb's copy has only in-frame clones and leaves some out. Of 400,000 to 500,000 clones in the sample, 88% were seen once. This material consisted of peripheral blood, taken in a trial of Ad26.COV2.S vaccine versus placebo. These TCRs come from a person between 18 and 65 years old who received the Ad26.COV2.S COVID-19 vaccine or a placebo. CDR3s include the opening cysteine and the closing phenylalanine or tryptophan. D genes are given only for firm matches. Clone size is shown for a subset of rows, as once, few, many or a class of expanded clone.

>TRBJ2-5|.|TRBD2|TRBV5-4
TGTGCCAGCAGCGATAGCGGGGGAGAGACCCAGTACTTC
CASSDSGGETQYF
>TRBJ2-1|.|TRBD2|TRBV29-1
TGCAGCGTTGAAATGGGCGGTGGGCTAGCGGGGTTCAATGAGCAGTTCTTC
CSVEMGGGLAGFNEQFF
>TRBJ2-7|.|.|TRBV7-2
TGTGCCAGCAGCTTACCAGAAGAATACTGGGGCTCCTACGAGCAGTACTTC
CASSLPEEYWGSYEQYF
>TRBJ1-6|once|.|TRBV4-3
TGCGCCAGCAGCCAAGTCGAGGGGGGATACGGATCACCCCTCCACTTT
CASSQVEGGYGSPLHF
>TRBJ1-5|.|.|TRBV6-5
TGTGCCAGCAGCCCCGTCGGGAATTCCCCTCCGACCCAGCATTTT
CASSPVGNSPPTQHF
>TRBJ2-1|.|TRBD1|TRBV5-1
TGCGCCAGCAGCAGAGAACCAGGGGGCAACAATGAGCAGTTCTTC
CASSREPGGNNEQFF
>TRBJ1-5|.|.|TRBV19
TGTGCCAGTAGTATCGGAGGACAGAACCGATATAGCAATCAGCCCCAGCATTTT
CASSIGGQNRYSNQPQHF
>TRBJ1-3|.|.|TRBV9
TGTGCCAGCAGCGTAGCTGGTCTCGGGAACTCTGGAAACACCATATATTTT
CASSVAGLGNSGNTIYF
>TRBJ2-7|.|.|TRBV9
TGTGCCAGCAGCGTAGAGGATGGCAGGGGCGTCCGTGAGCAGTACTTC
CASSVEDGRGVREQYF
>TRBJ2-3|.|.|TRBV19
TGTGCCAGTAGTATTCCCCTCAATACGCAGTATTTT
CASSIPLNTQYF
>TRBJ2-5|once|TRBD1|TRBV5-4
TGTGCCAGCAGCGCCAGGGGGCCTCAAGAGACCCAGTACTTC
CASSARGPQETQYF
>TRBJ1-2|.|TRBD1|TRBV7-9
TGTGCCAGCAGCTTATCGCGACAGGGGATGGATGGCTACACCTTC
CASSLSRQGMDGYTF
>TRBJ2-5|.|.|TRBV7-8
TGTGCCAGCAGCTTAGCGCCGGGGGTTGAGACCCAGTACTTC
CASSLAPGVETQYF
>TRBJ1-1|.|.|TRBV6-5
TGTGCCAGCAGCCTAGTCCGGACATCGACTGAAGCTTTCTTT
CASSLVRTSTEAFF
>TRBJ2-3|.|.|TRBV4-3
TGCGCCAGCAGCCAAGATGGGAGGCCCGCAGATACGCAGTATTTT
CASSQDGRPADTQYF